Presented here are 9 T cell receptor beta chains from one specimen sequenced in a study of blood T cell repertoires in COVID-19. Some clones are missing from TCRdb's copy, which holds only in-frame ones; the method was immunoSEQ multiplex PCR. Among about 320,000 clones listed, over 90% were seen once. Sequencing used PBMCs or T cells enriched from blood (not recorded which). The receptors originated from a woman aged 25-40 years who had been exposed to COVID-19.

This rearrangement joins TRBV7-9 to TRBJ1-4; no reliable D call. This CDR3 region has 14 residues. CDR1 and CDR2 (germline): SEHNR, FQNEAQ (reference sequence). V was shortened by 1 base and J by 4 bases, with 7 bases between the two germline ends. CDR3 loop: CASSLGSFNEKLFF. The CDR3 DNA reads as TGTGCCAGCAGCTTAGGCAGTTTTAATGAAAAACTGTTTTTT.

The chain couples TRBV11-3 to TRBJ1-1; D uncertain. The germline V gene has CDR1 SGHNT and CDR2 YENEEA. V was trimmed by 8 bases and J by 3 bases, leaving 10 bases between them. The CDR3 totals 12 residues. CDR3 amino acids: CASSREDTEAFF. The CDR3, as DNA: TGTGCCAGCTCCCGGGAGGACACTGAAGCTTTCTTT.

The rearrangement links TRBV5-5 to TRBJ2-7; perhaps TRBD2 as D (5 bases). V was clipped by 0 bases and J by 0 bases, with 19 bases between them. CDR3 length equals 18 residues. The V gene's germline CDR1 is SGHKS and CDR2 YYEKEE (reference sequence). CDR3 in amino acids: CASSLVSSGHWSSYEQYF. The CDR3 DNA reads TGTGCCAGCAGCTTGGTATCGAGCGGCCATTGGAGCTCCTACGAGCAGTACTTC. Full variable domain (missing parts from reference TRBV5-5 and TRBJ2-7): DAGVTQSPTHLIKTRGQQVTLRCSPISGHKSVSWYQQVLGQGPQFIFQYYEKEERGRGNFPDRFSARQFPNYSSELNVNALLLGDSALYLCASSLVSSGHWSSYEQYFGPGTRLTVT.

The CDR3 is CASSPPGGAGNTIYF. The DNA of the CDR3 is TGTGCCAGCAGTCCACCAGGGGGAGCGGGAAACACCATATATTTT. The chain uses TRBV6-5 and TRBJ1-3; 7 bases map to TRBD1. This CDR3 is built from 15 residues. Germline CDR1 MNHEY, CDR2 SVGAGI. Trimming cost V 5 bases and J 4 bases; bases outside gene matches: 8.

This rearrangement joins TRBV12-3 or TRBV12-4 to TRBJ1-1; D ambiguous. V lost 6 bases and J lost 2, with 10 bases in between. The CDR3 is 13 residues long. CDR3 bases: TGTGCCAGCAGGTTGGGGAGAAACACTGAAGCTTTCTTT. Protein sequence: CASRLGRNTEAFF.

This clone was observed a handful of times. This chain joins TRBV5-4 and TRBJ2-2, with D maybe TRBD1 (5 bases). V shed 4 bases and J shed 4 bases, with 8 bases lying between them. Per germline, CDR1 SGHNT and CDR2 YYREEE (reference sequence). The CDR3 runs to 13 residues. DNA for the CDR3: TGTGCCAGCAGCGACAGTTTCACCGGGGAGCTGTTTTTT. Residues: CASSDSFTGELFF.

V usage is TRBV4-3 and J usage is TRBJ1-3, with a possible D match to TRBD1 (5 bases). The CDR3 loop spans 17 amino acids. The germline V gene encodes CDR1 LGHNA and CDR2 YSLEER. V lost 3 bases and J lost 0, with 15 bases in between. This CDR3 reads CASSQGGGHLSGNTIYF. CDR3 sequence (DNA): TGCGCCAGCAGCCAGGGGGGAGGACATCTCTCTGGAAACACCATATATTTT.

This clone has only a few counts. The J gene is TRBJ1-5, the V gene TRBV2; tentative D call: TRBD1 (5 bases). Germline V gene sequence: CDR1 SNHLY, CDR2 FYNNEI. The CDR3 runs to 12 residues. V was cut by 6 bases and J by 6 bases, with 9 bases left in between. DNA for the CDR3: TGTGCCAGCAGGAGAGACAGTCAGCCCCAGCATTTT. Translation gives CASRRDSQPQHF.

The rearrangement joins TRBV3-1 (or the pseudogene TRBV3-2) to TRBJ2-3, with TRBD2 as a possible D gene (7 bases). The CDR3 is made up of 18 amino acids. The germline V gene encodes CDR1 LGHDT and CDR2 YNNKEL (reference sequence). V was shortened by 1 base and J by 4 bases, with 21 bases between the two germline ends. CDR3 amino acids: CASSQGGNRGLAADTQYF. Written as DNA, the CDR3 is TGTGCCAGCAGCCAAGGGGGCAATCGGGGGCTAGCGGCAGATACGCAGTATTTT.